This entry lists 29 T cell receptor beta chains sequenced from one sample in a study of Ad26.COV2.S vaccination and SARS-CoV-2 variants. The sample's treatment: approximately 18 received Ad26.COV2.S at low or high dose, single or two shots; five or six received placebo; per-sample allocation not given. Sample collection was performed on day 63 after the first vaccine or placebo injection. The table came from immunoSEQ multiplex PCR; TCRdb's copy has only in-frame clones and leaves some out. The data contain about 680,000 clones, approximately 88% of them singletons. The specimen comprised peripheral blood, sampled in a trial of Ad26.COV2.S vaccine versus placebo. The origin of the receptors is a person between 18 and 65 years old who received the Ad26.COV2.S COVID-19 vaccine or a placebo.

This clone was seen a few times. V gene TRBV7-9 combines with J gene TRBJ2-2, with D hard to call. V was pared by 5 bases and J by 5 bases, with 9 bases between. The CDR3 extends over 13 amino acids. Germline CDR1 is SEHNR and CDR2 is FQNEAQ (reference sequence). CDR3 sequence: CASSGYTTGELFF. The CDR3 region has the DNA TGTGCCAGCAGCGGCTATACGACCGGGGAGCTGTTTTTT.

The chain combines TRBV7-2 with TRBJ2-7; 10 positions match TRBD2. The CDR3 runs 14 residues. Germline loops: CDR1 SGHTA, CDR2 FQGNSA. V trimming: 5 bases; J trimming: 7 bases; junction bases outside the gene matches: 8. This CDR3 reads CASSTPGLAPEQYF. CDR3 coding DNA: TGTGCCAGCAGCACACCGGGACTAGCGCCTGAGCAGTACTTC. The variable domain in full, with the rest retrieved from reference TRBV7-2 and TRBJ2-7, is GAGVSQSPSNKVTEKGKDVELRCDPISGHTALYWYRQSLGQGLEFLIYFQGNSAPDKSGLPSDRFSAERTGGSVSTLTIQRTQQEDSAVYLCASSTPGLAPEQYFGPGTRLTVT.

The chain carries TRBV25-1 and TRBJ1-1, with 11 nucleotides matching TRBD1. CDR3 length equals 15 residues. The V gene's germline CDR1 is MGHDK and CDR2 SYGVNS. V was pared by 6 bases and J by 4 bases, with 7 bases of the junction left unmatched. The CDR3 loop reads CASSRTGGRGTEAFF. In DNA, the CDR3 is TGTGCCAGCAGCAGGACAGGGGGCAGGGGCACTGAAGCTTTCTTT.

The chain uses TRBV10-3 and TRBJ1-2; the match to TRBD1 covers 9 bases. J gave up 2 bases and V 0 bases, and 4 bases lay outside the gene matches. Germline lookup yields CDR1 ENHRY and CDR2 SYGVKD. The CDR3 consists of 16 residues. CDR3 sequence reads: CAISESMDRGNYGYTF. The CDR3, as DNA: TGTGCCATCAGTGAGTCGATGGACAGGGGAAACTATGGCTACACCTTC.

The chain is built from TRBV7-2 and TRBJ1-1, with D perhaps TRBD1 (6 bases). Germline V gene data show CDR1 as SGHTA and CDR2 as FQGNSA. V lost 4 bases to trimming and J lost 0 bases, with 12 bases between them. CDR3 size: 15 residues. In nucleotides, the CDR3 is TGTGCCAGCAGCTCCCTCGGGGGCATGAACACTGAAGCTTTCTTT. It yields the protein CASSSLGGMNTEAFF. The entire variable domain, with the rest obtained from reference TRBV7-2 and TRBJ1-1, is as follows: GAGVSQSPSNKVTEKGKDVELRCDPISGHTALYWYRQSLGQGLEFLIYFQGNSAPDKSGLPSDRFSAERTGGSVSTLTIQRTQQEDSAVYLCASSSLGGMNTEAFFGQGTRLTVV.

The V call is TRBV9, the J call TRBJ2-1; D may be TRBD2 (6 bases). The CDR3 has 15 amino acids. V lost 2 bases and J lost 5, with 14 bases in between. Looked up from germline, CDR1 is SGDLS and CDR2 is YYNGEE. The CDR3 loop is CASSVGSAGNNEQFF. In DNA, the CDR3 is TGTGCCAGCAGCGTGGGGTCGGCGGGGAACAATGAGCAGTTCTTC.

The rearrangement uses TRBV5-1 and TRBJ2-2; no clear D. Germline V gene lookup returns CDR1 SGHRS and CDR2 YFSETQ. The CDR3 is 15 amino acids. V lost 1 base and J lost 1, with 8 bases in between. The CDR3 reads CASSLMAGNTGELFF. The CDR3 nucleotides are TGCGCCAGCAGCTTGATGGCAGGGAACACCGGGGAGCTGTTTTTT.

This chain uses TRBV13 with TRBJ2-5, with D perhaps TRBD2 (6 bases). V dropped 5 bases and J dropped 4 bases, with 17 bases sitting between them. Germline V CDR1 and CDR2: PRHDT, FYEKMQ (reference sequence). This CDR3 contains 15 residues. This chain's CDR3 is CASSLNLGTSETQYF. CDR3 in DNA: TGTGCCAGCAGCCTCAACCTCGGGACTTCAGAGACCCAGTACTTC.

V is TRBV14 and J is TRBJ2-7; 9 nucleotides match TRBD2. CDR1 is SGHDN, CDR2 FVKESK, per germline. V was clipped by 4 bases and J by 6 bases; unmatched bases: 13. CDR3 size: 16 residues. CDR3 region: CASSPLLDSGGREQYF. Written as DNA, the CDR3 is TGTGCCAGCAGCCCCCTATTGGATAGCGGGGGTCGCGAGCAGTACTTC.

V gene TRBV7-8 combines with J gene TRBJ1-1; 10 positions agree with TRBD1. V was clipped by 2 bases and J by 0 bases; unmatched bases: 6. Per the germline V gene, CDR1 is SGHVS and CDR2 is FQNEAQ. The CDR3 sequence is 17 residues long. CDR3: CASSLYTDRGMNTEAFF. CDR3 nucleotides: TGTGCCAGCAGCTTATATACGGACAGGGGGATGAACACTGAAGCTTTCTTT.

The V and J genes are TRBV2 and TRBJ1-2; D uncertain. The CDR3 contains 13 residues. In germline, CDR1 is SNHLY, CDR2 FYNNEI. V lost 5 bases and J lost 4, with 11 bases in between. CDR3 sequence (DNA): TGTGCCAGCAGTACCAGGAATGGCTATGGCTACACCTTC. Amino acid sequence: CASSTRNGYGYTF. The full variable domain, with the rest looked up from reference TRBV2 and TRBJ1-2, is EPEVTQTPSHQVTQMGQEVILRCVPISNHLYFYWYRQILGQKVEFLVSFYNNEISEKSEIFDDQFSVERPDGSNFTLKIRSTKLEDSAMYFCASSTRNGYGYTFGSGTRLTVV.

The chain combines TRBV7-3 with TRBJ2-3; maybe TRBD2 (5 bases). This CDR3 comprises 13 residues. Per germline, CDR1 SGHTA and CDR2 FQGTGA. Trimming cost V 6 bases and J 3 bases, with 10 bases left between them. This CDR3 is CASRESGTDTQYF. For the CDR3, the DNA is TGTGCCAGCAGGGAATCGGGGACAGATACGCAGTATTTT.

V is TRBV3-1 (or the pseudogene TRBV3-2) and J is TRBJ2-2; TRBD2 matches at 12 bases. The CDR3 consists of 16 residues. The junction had 4 bases not matched to a gene; V was cut back by 6 bases and J by 2 bases. CDR1 LGHDT and CDR2 YNNKEL come from the germline V gene (reference sequence). The CDR3 bases are TGTGCCAGCAGGGAGACTAGCGGGGGAAACACCGGGGAGCTGTTTTTT. It is translated as CASRETSGGNTGELFF.

The J gene is TRBJ2-7, the V gene TRBV14; the D gene is possibly TRBD1 (6 bases). Germline V gene sequence: CDR1 SGHDN, CDR2 FVKESK. CDR3 length: 16 amino acids. Trimming took off 0 bases at V and 2 bases at J, with 14 bases between the two ends. For the CDR3, the DNA is TGTGCCAGCAGCCAAGAATGGACAGCGATCCCCTACGAGCAGTACTTC. Translated, it gives CASSQEWTAIPYEQYF.

This chain uses TRBV27 with TRBJ2-2, with 10 nucleotides matching TRBD1. Germline V gene lookup returns CDR1 MNHEY and CDR2 SMNVEV (reference sequence). Losses at the gene ends were 7 bases for V and 6 bases for J; bases not matched to a gene: 5. The CDR3 extends over 14 amino acids. CDR3 residues: CASIDRGPPGELFF. The CDR3 DNA is TGTGCCAGCATCGACAGGGGGCCCCCCGGGGAGCTGTTTTTT.

The genes are TRBV19 and TRBJ1-5; possible D gene TRBD1, 6 bases. The V gene lost 7 bases and the J gene lost 6 bases, with 13 bases spanning the gap. Germline CDR1 is LNHDA and CDR2 is SQIVND (reference sequence). The CDR3 is 13 residues long. The CDR3 reads CASTPEGVQPQHF. The CDR3 coding sequence is TGTGCCAGTACTCCAGAGGGGGTTCAGCCCCAGCATTTT. Supplemented by reference TRBV19 and TRBJ1-5, the full variable domain reads DGGITQSPKYLFRKEGQNVTLSCEQNLNHDAMYWYRQDPGQGLRLIYYSQIVNDFQKGDIAEGYSVSREKKESFPLTVTSAQKNPTAFYLCASTPEGVQPQHFGDGTRLSIL.

This clone appeared a single time. This sequence joins TRBV2 and TRBJ1-6, with TRBD1 matching 7 bases. The junction had 3 bases not matched to a gene; V was cut back by 5 bases and J by 5 bases. The CDR3 spans 14 residues. The germline V gene has CDR1 SNHLY and CDR2 FYNNEI. CDR3 nucleotide sequence: TGTGCCAGCAGTCCGGGACAGCATAATTCACCCCTCCACTTT. Amino acids: CASSPGQHNSPLHF.

This chain joins TRBV24-1 and TRBJ2-1, with a weak D call TRBD1 (6 bases). The germline CDR1 and CDR2 sequences are KGHDR and SFDVKD. With 8 bases removed from V and 7 bases from J, the gap between germline ends came to 11 bases. This CDR3 spans 12 amino acids. The CDR3, as DNA: TGTGCCACCATTGGACAGCATAATGAGCAGTTCTTC. Translated: CATIGQHNEQFF.

This chain connects TRBV7-6 to TRBJ2-7, with a weak D call TRBD1 (5 bases). Trimming removed 3 bases at V and 6 bases at J, with 15 bases between. Germline lookup yields CDR1 SGHVS and CDR2 FNYEAQ. The CDR3 runs to 14 residues. CDR3 region: CASSFQDTATEQYF. CDR3 sequence (DNA): TGTGCCAGCAGCTTCCAGGACACCGCCACCGAGCAGTACTTC. The variable domain in full, completed from reference TRBV7-6 and TRBJ2-7, reads GAGVSQSPRYKVTKRGQDVALRCDPISGHVSLYWYRQALGQGPEFLTYFNYEAQQDKSGLPNDRFSAERPEGSISTLTIQRTEQRDSAMYRCASSFQDTATEQYFGPGTRLTVT.

This chain joins TRBV7-2 and TRBJ1-1; TRBD1 aligns across 7 bases. The junction had 6 bases not matched to a gene; V was cut back by 2 bases and J by 0 bases. Germline lookup yields CDR1 SGHTA and CDR2 FQGNSA. The CDR3 spans 16 residues. CDR3: CASSLQGGPVNTEAFF. CDR3 DNA sequence: TGTGCCAGCAGCTTACAGGGGGGGCCGGTGAACACTGAAGCTTTCTTT.

The V and J genes are TRBV24-1 and TRBJ2-1; 12 nucleotides match TRBD2. V dropped 3 bases and J dropped 8; count of bases not matched to a gene: 4. Germline lookup yields CDR1 KGHDR and CDR2 SFDVKD. This CDR3 is 15 amino acids long. The CDR3 bases are TGTGCCACCAGTGATAGGACTAGCGGGGCCCATGAGCAGTTCTTC. It translates to CATSDRTSGAHEQFF.

This chain connects TRBV9 to TRBJ1-2; no clear D gene. Trimming removed 4 bases from V and 2 bases from J, with 12 bases in between. This CDR3 has 14 amino acids. Germline V lookup: CDR1 SGDLS, CDR2 YYNGEE. DNA for the CDR3: TGTGCCAGCAGCCCCCCAGCGGGAAACTATGGCTACACCTTC. It translates to CASSPPAGNYGYTF.

This chain connects TRBV7-6 to TRBJ2-7; 7 nucleotides match TRBD2. The J segment lost 2 bases and the V segment lost 1 base, leaving 5 bases of the junction unmatched. Germline CDR1 is SGHVS and CDR2 is FNYEAQ. The CDR3 is 15 amino acids. CDR3 nucleotides: TGTGCCAGCAGCTTAGGTGGGGGAGGGGCCTACGAGCAGTACTTC. Translation gives CASSLGGGGAYEQYF.

This CDR3 is CASSTSSSGRVHEQFF. DNA for the CDR3: TGCGCCAGCAGTACCTCCAGTAGCGGGAGGGTCCATGAGCAGTTCTTC. The J gene is TRBJ2-1, the V gene TRBV10-2; 11 nucleotides agree with TRBD2. The trim removed 5 bases at V and 8 bases at J, leaving 11 bases unmatched. The germline gives CDR1 WSHSY, CDR2 SAAADI. This CDR3 is built from 16 residues.

This chain uses TRBV7-8 with TRBJ1-5, with 7 bases fitting TRBD1. The length of the CDR3 is 17 residues. J lost 0 bases, V lost 5 bases, and 10 bases had no gene match. Germline V lookup: CDR1 SGHVS, CDR2 FQNEAQ. DNA for the CDR3: TGTGCCAGCAGCCGAGGGACAGCCGCATATAGCAATCAGCCCCAGCATTTT. Encoded protein: CASSRGTAAYSNQPQHF.

About this clone itself: At one boundary the junction diverges from the germline segment, which might be a read error. This chain links TRBV2 with TRBJ1-4, with D perhaps TRBD1 (6 bases). Germline CDR1 is SNHLY and CDR2 is FYNNEI. The CDR3 has 12 residues. CDR3 amino acids: CASSGGGLAPPF. The CDR3 bases are TGTGCCAGCAGTGGGGGGGGCCTCGCACCCCCTTTT.

The rearrangement joins TRBV19 to TRBJ1-4; D is unclear. CDR1 is LNHDA and CDR2 is SQIVND in the germline V gene (reference sequence). Trimming stripped 3 bases from V and 14 bases from J, with 13 bases between. This CDR3 is built from 12 residues. CDR3 sequence (DNA): TGTGCCAGTAGTATGAGACCACCCGCTCTGTTTTTT. It yields the protein CASSMRPPALFF.

The V call is TRBV6-2 or TRBV6-3, the J call TRBJ1-5; D not resolved. V gave up 5 bases and J gave up 0 bases, with 11 bases separating them. The CDR3 sequence is 15 residues long. The germline V gene encodes CDR1 MNHEY and CDR2 SVGEGT. The CDR3 DNA follows: TGTGCCAGCAGTCGGACCGGTTATAGCAATCAGCCCCAGCATTTT. This encodes CASSRTGYSNQPQHF.

The gene calls are TRBV3-1 (or the pseudogene TRBV3-2) and TRBJ2-1; 10 bases are a match to TRBD2. Germline V gene data show CDR1 as LGHDT and CDR2 as YNNKEL (reference sequence). The CDR3 has 15 residues. J gave up 9 bases and V 2 bases, and 7 bases lay outside the gene matches. DNA for the CDR3: TGTGCCAGCAGCCAAAGGACTAGCGGTACTGGTGAGCAGTTCTTC. This gives the protein CASSQRTSGTGEQFF.